This T cell receptor beta chain was captured by sequencing in a study of CD8 T cells in ankylosing spondylitis (dated by TCRdb to about 2017). Notes on the research overall: T cell receptor beta repertoires were profiled in healthy donors and ankylosing spondylitis patients so that disease-linked TCR variants could be found. The full study cohort was made up of roughly 25 ankylosing spondylitis patients and 108 healthy donors. Samples of peripheral blood were taken, and for ankylosing spondylitis patients, synovial fluid was collected as well.

This clonotype was recorded a few times. What antigen it recognizes has not been identified. The sample holds no much larger clone one base away, and base qualities are not on file. Overall study results and their limits: Blood from ankylosing spondylitis patients appeared to be characterized by a TCR beta motif made up of under 10 highly homologous amino acid variants. The disease-linked clones were reported as significantly enriched in matched synovial fluid samples from ankylosing spondylitis patients. The disease-linked clones showed a CD8+ phenotype and occurred at relatively low frequencies in peripheral blood. Some TCR beta motif variants had previously been reported in synovial fluid and blood of reactive arthritis patients, which suggested common disease-initiation mechanisms.

For sequencing, an Illumina HiSeq 2500 was employed. TCR beta libraries were prepared by quantitative 5'-RACE with molecular barcodes. The authors' analysis ran thus. A new computational method based on a probabilistic model of VDJ rearrangement was used to identify disease-linked TCR variants. Through fastp at Q25 and MiXCR, TCRdb rebuilt clones from the public reads, retaining in-frame beta chains. Identical CDR3 protein sequences are pooled into one entry, listed with their most common genes and DNA. TCRdb's processing, not the authors' own work, is the source of the V and J calls. The sample contains about 220,000 distinct CDR3 sequences, under 12% of them found a single time. Together, the top ten hold about 19% of the sample. V and J are truncated by 7 bases and 3 bases respectively, leaving an intervening sequence of 15 bases. The CDR3 holds 14 amino acids from the cysteine to the phenylalanine. CDR3 DNA is the only sequence kept; it has 42 bases, read in frame from the first base. The germline V gene gives CDR1 as MDHEN and CDR2 as SYDVKM.

This receptor was obtained from a male donor with ankylosing spondylitis or in good health (not recorded which). The rearranged chain carries TRBV28 and TRBJ1-1; 5 matching bases give a weak D call of TRBD1. Sequencing was carried out using blood, either unsorted or a sorted T cell fraction (not recorded which). The CDR3 reads CASTPGRGYTEAFF. The sequenced DNA: TGTGCCAGCACTCCGGGCCGGGGGTACACTGAAGCTTTCTTT. With the rest looked up from the reference TRBV28 and TRBJ1-1 genes rather than sequenced, the full variable domain is DVKVTQSSRYLVKRTGEKVFLECVQDMDHENMFWYRQDPGLGLRLIYFSYDVKMKEKGDIPEGYSVSREKKERFSLILESASTNQTSMYLCASTPGRGYTEAFFGQGTRLTVV.